This TCR beta chain was observed in a study of shared clonotypes between healthy human individuals. Study results and limitations: Sequencing depth was expected to influence donor clonotype sharing.

Trimming took 11 bases from V and 5 from J, leaving 9 bases between them. The CDR3 has 10 residues. Germline V gene data show CDR1 as SNHLY and CDR2 as FYNNEI. The method was immunoSEQ multiplex PCR; TCRdb's version includes in-frame clones alone and lacks a portion of them. The data contain over 2 million clones, 95% of them seen just once; the ten biggest clones take up 0.1% to 0.15%. The sample holds one count of this clone. Antigen: not known. This rearrangement joins TRBV2 to TRBJ1-2; D is uncertain. This receptor was taken from a man between 18 and 29 years old in good health. The sequenced sample consisted of naive CD4+ T cells sorted from blood. The sample's subset: CD45RA+ positively selected. DNA for the CDR3: TGTGCCTCAGGAGATTATGGCTACACCTTC. This translates into CASGDYGYTF.